The next 16 T cell receptor beta chains were all read from a single sample in a study of blood T cell repertoires in COVID-19. The repertoire was sequenced with immunoSEQ multiplex PCR; TCRdb's copy has only in-frame clones and lacks some. This table has roughly 180,000 clones, approximately 88% appearing once. The specimen sequenced was peripheral blood. Every receptor here comes from a woman in her twenties or thirties with acute or convalescent COVID-19.

This chain uses TRBV28 with TRBJ2-1; 14 nucleotides align to TRBD2. This CDR3 is 16 amino acids long. V was pared by 4 bases and J by 9 bases, with 8 bases of the junction left unmatched. CDR1 and CDR2 from the germline V gene are MDHEN and SYDVKM. The CDR3 here is CASSSPGLAGASEQFF. As DNA, the CDR3 is TGTGCCAGCAGTTCGCCGGGACTAGCGGGAGCTAGTGAGCAGTTCTTC. Full variable domain (rest looked up from reference TRBV28 and TRBJ2-1): DVKVTQSSRYLVKRTGEKVFLECVQDMDHENMFWYRQDPGLGLRLIYFSYDVKMKEKGDIPEGYSVSREKKERFSLILESASTNQTSMYLCASSSPGLAGASEQFFGPGTRLTVL.

This clone was seen only a few times. The chain combines TRBV27 with TRBJ1-6, with TRBD1 identical over 12 bases. Trimming cost V 5 bases and J 2 bases; bases outside gene matches: 7. Germline V gives CDR1 MNHEY, CDR2 SMNVEV (reference sequence). The CDR3 extends over 18 amino acids. This CDR3 reads CASSPGTGGAAYNSPLHF. The CDR3 DNA follows: TGTGCCAGCAGTCCCGGGACAGGGGGCGCCGCCTATAATTCACCCCTCCACTTT.

The rearrangement uses TRBV28 and TRBJ1-2, with a weak D call TRBD1 (5 bases). Germline CDR1 MDHEN, CDR2 SYDVKM. Trimming removed 3 bases from V and 7 bases from J, with 9 bases in between. This CDR3 contains 12 residues. For the CDR3, the DNA is TGTGCCAGCAGTTTGGGGGGAGGTGGCTACACCTTC. Translating it yields CASSLGGGGYTF.

The chain recombines TRBV9 with TRBJ2-3, with a weak D call TRBD2 (6 bases). The ends were cut back, 3 bases at V and 2 bases at J, with 13 bases in the middle. From germline, CDR1 is SGDLS and CDR2 YYNGEE. The CDR3 covers 15 residues. As DNA, the CDR3 is TGTGCCAGCAGCGGCGGGGATCCCAACACAGATACGCAGTATTTT. This sequence encodes CASSGGDPNTDTQYF.

The gene calls are TRBV29-1 and TRBJ2-5; possibly TRBD2 for D (5 bases). CDR1 SQVTM and CDR2 ANQGSEA come from the germline V gene. The CDR3 length is 13 residues. Trimming cost V 3 bases and J 5 bases, with 13 bases left between them. The CDR3 bases are TGCAGCGTTGACTGGGCTTCGGGGGAGACCCAGTACTTC. This translates into CSVDWASGETQYF.

The chain employs TRBV12-3 or TRBV12-4 and TRBJ2-1, with a weak D call TRBD1 (6 bases). The CDR3 runs 13 residues. Trimming took 8 bases from V and 4 from J, leaving 12 bases between them. The CDR3 sequence: CASSRGIYNEQFF. Here the CDR3 DNA reads TGTGCCAGCTCTAGGGGGATATACAATGAGCAGTTCTTC.

V gene TRBV7-2 combines with J gene TRBJ2-2, with TRBD2 identical over 7 bases. The V segment lost 1 base and the J segment 5 bases; nucleotides outside the gene matches: 7. The CDR3 runs to 16 residues. Per the germline V gene, CDR1 is SGHTA and CDR2 is FQGNSA. CDR3 loop: CASSLVGVSGTGELFF. The CDR3 nucleotides are TGTGCCAGCAGCTTAGTGGGTGTTAGCGGGACCGGGGAGCTGTTTTTT.

The chain has TRBV10-2 and TRBJ2-6, with no clear D. Per the germline V gene, CDR1 is WSHSY and CDR2 is SAAADI. The CDR3 is 14 residues long. Trimming left V 3 bases short and J 1 base short, with 4 bases between. CDR3 sequence (DNA): TGCGCCAGCAGTGAACAGTCTGGGGCCAACGTCCTGACTTTC. Translation: CASSEQSGANVLTF.

This clone appeared once. The chain carries TRBV7-9 and TRBJ2-7; possible D gene TRBD1, 5 bases. The CDR3 length is 12 residues. Trimming pared 5 bases from V and 6 bases from J, leaving 11 bases between. CDR1 and CDR2 (germline): SEHNR, FQNEAQ (reference sequence). The DNA of the CDR3 is TGTGCCAGCAGCCCTGGACAATTCGAGCAGTACTTC. It codes for CASSPGQFEQYF.

The chain combines TRBV2 with TRBJ1-5; the D is unclear. V lost 4 bases, J lost 9 bases, and 10 bases lay in between. From germline, CDR1 is SNHLY and CDR2 FYNNEI. The CDR3 covers 12 residues. The CDR3 DNA is TGTGCCAGCAGTGGTACGGTCGGGCCCCAGCATTTT. This encodes CASSGTVGPQHF.

The chain carries TRBV7-6 and TRBJ2-3; D uncertain. The length of the CDR3 is 13 residues. Germline-derived CDR1 and CDR2 are SGHVS and FNYEAQ. Trimming removed 3 bases from V and 2 bases from J, with 6 bases in between. The CDR3 DNA reads as TGTGCCAGCAGCTTCCCAGTCACAGATACGCAGTATTTT. Encoded protein: CASSFPVTDTQYF.

CDR3 in amino acids: CASSRDRGEYNEQFF. CDR3 in DNA: TGTGCCAGCAGCCGTGACAGGGGGGAATACAATGAGCAGTTCTTC. The chain employs TRBV11-2 and TRBJ2-1; 9 nucleotides align to TRBD1. The germline V gene has CDR1 SGHAT and CDR2 FQNNGV. The CDR3 spans 15 residues. V trimming: 5 bases; J trimming: 4 bases; junction bases outside the gene matches: 6. Using reference TRBV11-2 and TRBJ2-1 for the parts outside the CDR3, the full variable domain is EAGVAQSPRYKIIEKRQSVAFWCNPISGHATLYWYQQILGQGPKLLIQFQNNGVVDDSQLPKDRFSAERLKGVDSTLKIQPAKLEDSAVYLCASSRDRGEYNEQFFGPGTRLTVL.

The chain carries TRBV5-5 and TRBJ1-1; the match to TRBD1 covers 9 bases. The CDR3 spans 15 residues. V was clipped by 2 bases and J by 2 bases; unmatched bases: 4. The V gene's germline CDR1 is SGHKS and CDR2 YYEKEE (reference sequence). In nucleotides, the CDR3 is TGTGCCAGCAGCTTCACAGGGGGCAGAAACACTGAAGCTTTCTTT. The encoded protein is CASSFTGGRNTEAFF.

The chain joins TRBV7-9 to TRBJ2-1; TRBD2 aligns across 11 bases. Germline V gene sequence: CDR1 SEHNR, CDR2 FQNEAQ (reference sequence). The CDR3 runs to 18 residues. With V trimmed by 1 base and J by 6 bases, 11 bases remained unmatched. The CDR3 sequence is CASSLGRLAGGPANEQFF. The CDR3 DNA sequence: TGTGCCAGCAGCTTAGGACGCCTAGCGGGAGGACCCGCCAATGAGCAGTTCTTC.

The chain carries TRBV15 and TRBJ1-4; TRBD1 is a possible D gene (5 bases). The V gene lost 0 bases and the J gene lost 10 bases, with 12 bases spanning the gap. CDR3 length: 14 residues. CDR1 and CDR2 (germline): LNHNV, YYDKDF (reference sequence). The CDR3 is CATSRDRDGGKLFF. The CDR3 DNA reads as TGTGCCACCAGCAGAGATCGTGACGGGGGAAAACTGTTTTTT.

The chain recombines TRBV5-6 with TRBJ1-1, with D unclear. The germline V and J ends were trimmed by 1 base and 4 bases, with 8 bases remaining between them. Germline CDR1 is SGHDT and CDR2 is YYEEEE. The CDR3 is made up of 13 amino acids. CDR3 DNA sequence: TGTGCCAGCAGCTTGCGCAGATCCACTGAAGCTTTCTTT. Protein sequence: CASSLRRSTEAFF.